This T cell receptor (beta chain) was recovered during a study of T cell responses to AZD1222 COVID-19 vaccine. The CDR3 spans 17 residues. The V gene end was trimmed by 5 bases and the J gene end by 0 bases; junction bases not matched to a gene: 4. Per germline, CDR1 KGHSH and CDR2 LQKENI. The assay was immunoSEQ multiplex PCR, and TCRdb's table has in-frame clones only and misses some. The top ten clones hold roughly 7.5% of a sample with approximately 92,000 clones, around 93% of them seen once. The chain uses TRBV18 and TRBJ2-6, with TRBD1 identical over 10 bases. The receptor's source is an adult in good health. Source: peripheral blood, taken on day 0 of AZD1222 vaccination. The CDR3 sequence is CASSDRGPNSGANVLTF. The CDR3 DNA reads TGTGCCAGCTCAGACAGGGGGCCCAACTCTGGGGCCAACGTCCTGACTTTC.